The 21 T cell receptor beta chains in this list originate from one sample, sequenced in a study of blood T cell repertoires in COVID-19. The method was immunoSEQ multiplex PCR; TCRdb's version includes in-frame clones alone and lacks a portion of them. The sample includes about 59,000 clones, around 90% of them seen just once. Sequencing was carried out using peripheral blood. These receptors came from an older man with acute or convalescent COVID-19.

This chain uses TRBV5-1 with TRBJ2-7; D possibly corresponds to TRBD1 (6 bases). V was pared by 4 bases and J by 3 bases, with 14 bases between. The CDR3 is 14 amino acids. Germline CDR1 is SGHRS and CDR2 is YFSETQ. The CDR3 DNA follows: TGCGCCAGCAGCCGGGGTCAGGGGAACTACGAGCAGTACTTC. Protein: CASSRGQGNYEQYF. The full variable domain, its missing parts supplied by reference TRBV5-1 and TRBJ2-7, is KAGVTQTPRYLIKTRGQQVTLSCSPISGHRSVSWYQQTPGQGLQFLFEYFSETQRNKGNFPGRFSGRQFSNSRSEMNVSTLELGDSALYLCASSRGQGNYEQYFGPGTRLTVT.

J is TRBJ1-2 and V is TRBV6-1, with D possibly being TRBD1 (5 bases). The CDR3 has 15 residues. V shed 0 bases and J shed 4 bases, with 12 bases lying between them. Looked up from germline, CDR1 is MNHNS and CDR2 is SASEGT. This CDR3 is CASSEAPGKSYGYTF. The CDR3 DNA sequence: TGTGCCAGCAGTGAAGCTCCAGGGAAAAGCTATGGCTACACCTTC.

The rearrangement links TRBV12-3 or TRBV12-4 to TRBJ2-3; TRBD2 agrees at 7 bases. Unmatched junction bases numbered 1, after V lost 5 bases and J lost 2 bases. The CDR3 totals 13 residues. This CDR3 reads CASSGTNTDTQYF. The CDR3 region has the DNA TGTGCCAGCAGTGGGACTAACACAGATACGCAGTATTTT.

This clone showed up just once. The V call is TRBV6-6, the J call TRBJ1-6; 9 bases match TRBD1. V was pared by 2 bases and J by 10 bases, with 6 bases of the junction left unmatched. The CDR3 is 15 amino acids. CDR1 and CDR2 (germline): MNHNY, SVGAGI (reference sequence). The CDR3 DNA follows: TGTGCCAGCAGTTACGGGACAGGGATGGGATCACCCCTCCACTTT. It specifies CASSYGTGMGSPLHF.

V is TRBV5-1 and J is TRBJ2-2; D not certain. The CDR3 contains 13 residues. Germline-derived CDR1 and CDR2 are SGHRS and YFSETQ. V was clipped by 2 bases and J by 3 bases, with 5 bases between them. In DNA form, the CDR3 reads TGCGCCAGCAGCTTCCCTGACACCGGGGAGCTGTTTTTT. It yields the protein CASSFPDTGELFF.

CDR3 residues: CASSSKQGVSEAFF. CDR3 coding DNA: TGTGCCAGCAGTTCCAAACAGGGGGTCTCTGAAGCTTTCTTT. V and J are TRBV6-6 and TRBJ1-1; 8 bases are a match to TRBD1. Germline values: CDR1 MNHNY, CDR2 SVGAGI (reference sequence). The V gene end was trimmed by 4 bases and the J gene end by 6 bases; junction bases not matched to a gene: 7. This CDR3 comprises 14 residues.

This clone was detected only once. This chain joins TRBV3-1 (or the pseudogene TRBV3-2) and TRBJ1-2; D possibly corresponds to TRBD1 (5 bases). V dropped 1 base and J dropped 8 bases, with 14 bases sitting between them. Per germline, CDR1 LGHDT and CDR2 YNNKEL (reference sequence). This CDR3 spans 14 amino acids. CDR3 in amino acids: CASSQGSGEYGYTF. CDR3 nucleotides: TGTGCCAGCAGCCAAGGGTCGGGGGAGTACGGCTACACCTTC.

This clone was counted once. The rearrangement joins TRBV18 to TRBJ1-2; D may be TRBD1 (5 bases). This CDR3 has 13 residues. Trimming shortened V by 6 bases and J by 8 bases, and 16 bases separated the two germline ends. CDR1 KGHSH and CDR2 LQKENI come from the germline V gene. Here the CDR3 DNA reads TGTGCCAGCTCCCGCTCCGGGGGGGACGGCTACACCTTC. As protein: CASSRSGGDGYTF.

The chain has TRBV2 and TRBJ1-3; TRBD1 matches at 7 bases. The CDR3 runs to 14 residues. In germline, CDR1 is SNHLY, CDR2 FYNNEI. Trimming took 6 bases from V and 2 from J; bases not matched to a gene: 4. The CDR3 DNA is TGTGCCAGCAGGAATACAGGGGCTGGAAACACCATATATTTT. Translated, it gives CASRNTGAGNTIYF.

This clone was detected once. V and J are TRBV30 and TRBJ2-7; the D gene is possibly TRBD1 (6 bases). Germline V gene sequence: CDR1 GTSNPN, CDR2 SVGIG (reference sequence). The CDR3 contains 12 residues. The V and J ends lost 6 bases and 3 bases respectively, with 12 bases between them. The CDR3 sequence: CACQPQGYEQYF. DNA of the CDR3: TGTGCCTGCCAACCACAGGGCTACGAGCAGTACTTC. Full variable domain (rest looked up from reference TRBV30 and TRBJ2-7): SQTIHQWPATLVQPVGSPLSLECTVEGTSNPNLYWYRQAAGRGLQLLFYSVGIGQISSEVPQNLSASRPQDRQFILSSKKLLLSDSGFYLCACQPQGYEQYFGPGTRLTVT.

The chain links TRBV5-1 to TRBJ2-3; 10 positions agree with TRBD2. J was trimmed by 5 bases and V by 2 bases; bases with no gene match: 5. CDR1 and CDR2 from the germline V gene are SGHRS and YFSETQ. This CDR3 spans 15 amino acids. The CDR3 sequence: CASSFSGGALDTQYF. CDR3 in DNA: TGCGCCAGCAGCTTCAGCGGGGGGGCCTTAGATACGCAGTATTTT. Full variable domain (outside the CDR3, taken from reference TRBV5-1 and TRBJ2-3): KAGVTQTPRYLIKTRGQQVTLSCSPISGHRSVSWYQQTPGQGLQFLFEYFSETQRNKGNFPGRFSGRQFSNSRSEMNVSTLELGDSALYLCASSFSGGALDTQYFGPGTRLTVL.

The V and J genes are TRBV3-1 (or the pseudogene TRBV3-2) and TRBJ1-1; TRBD1 aligns across 11 bases. The CDR3 spans 15 residues. Germline V gene lookup returns CDR1 LGHDT and CDR2 YNNKEL (reference sequence). V was clipped by 4 bases and J by 3 bases; unmatched bases: 4. CDR3 sequence (DNA): TGTGCCAGCAGCCTAGCGGGACAGGGGGACACTGAAGCTTTCTTT. Protein sequence: CASSLAGQGDTEAFF.

This rearrangement joins TRBV7-9 to TRBJ1-1; tentatively, D is TRBD1 (5 bases). The CDR3 is 18 amino acids. V was clipped by 2 bases and J by 1 base, with 20 bases between them. CDR1 is SEHNR, CDR2 FQNEAQ, per germline (reference sequence). The CDR3 nucleotides are TGTGCCAGCAGCTTAATTAGCGGGACCCTCCTTGGGAACACTGAAGCTTTCTTT. Its protein product is CASSLISGTLLGNTEAFF.

This clone was counted only a few times. The chain recombines TRBV7-8 with TRBJ2-1, with a tentative D call TRBD2 (6 bases). Germline CDR1 SGHVS, CDR2 FQNEAQ. The CDR3 sequence is 17 residues long. Trimming took 5 bases from V and 7 from J, leaving 24 bases between them. Written as DNA, the CDR3 is TGTGCCAGCAGCAATCGAGGGGACTTGGTGTTGGGAAATGAGCAGTTCTTC. Translated, it gives CASSNRGDLVLGNEQFF.

This sequence joins TRBV11-1 and TRBJ1-6, with TRBD1 matching 7 bases. V lost 8 bases, J lost 7 bases, and 8 bases stayed unmatched. This CDR3 contains 14 residues. CDR1 and CDR2 from the germline V gene are SGHAT and FQDESV (reference sequence). The DNA for the CDR3 is TGTGCCAGCTCCTACAGGGGAAACAATTCACCCCTCCACTTT. Protein: CASSYRGNNSPLHF.

The genes are TRBV18 and TRBJ2-3; TRBD2 aligns across 12 bases. With 6 bases clipped from V and 3 bases from J, the junction kept 4 bases outside the gene matches. CDR1 is KGHSH, CDR2 LQKENI, per germline. This CDR3 is built from 15 residues. The CDR3 loop reads CASSATSGGTDTQYF. CDR3 coding DNA: TGTGCCAGCTCGGCCACTAGCGGGGGGACAGATACGCAGTATTTT. Variable domain in full (rest from reference TRBV18 and TRBJ2-3): NAGVMQNPRHLVRRRGQEARLRCSPMKGHSHVYWYRQLPEEGLKFMVYLQKENIIDESGMPKERFSAEFPKEGPSILRIQQVVRGDSAAYFCASSATSGGTDTQYFGPGTRLTVL.

The chain couples TRBV19 to TRBJ2-3; D uncertain. CDR1 and CDR2 (germline): LNHDA, SQIVND (reference sequence). The CDR3 contains 15 residues. V shed 4 bases and J shed 0 bases, with 11 bases lying between them. The CDR3 region is CASSRLGSSTDTQYF. CDR3 DNA sequence: TGTGCCAGTAGTAGACTCGGGTCTAGCACAGATACGCAGTATTTT.

The chain uses TRBV7-9 and TRBJ1-1; 7 nucleotides align to TRBD1. Germline values: CDR1 SEHNR, CDR2 FQNEAQ (reference sequence). V shed 6 bases and J 0 bases; nucleotides not matched to a gene: 13. The CDR3 is made up of 17 amino acids. CDR3 sequence reads: CASSPGQALPMNTEAFF. The CDR3 DNA reads as TGTGCCAGCAGTCCAGGACAGGCCTTACCTATGAACACTGAAGCTTTCTTT.

The chain is built from TRBV5-4 and TRBJ2-7; 9 bases agree with TRBD1. This CDR3 has 13 amino acids. Germline loops: CDR1 SGHNT, CDR2 YYREEE (reference sequence). V shed 4 bases and J 3 bases; nucleotides not matched to a gene: 2. The CDR3 nucleotides are TGTGCCAGCAGCCAGACAGGGGGCTACGAGCAGTACTTC. Amino acid sequence: CASSQTGGYEQYF. The variable domain in full, completed from reference TRBV5-4 and TRBJ2-7, reads ETGVTQSPTHLIKTRGQQVTLRCSSQSGHNTVSWYQQALGQGPQFIFQYYREEENGRGNFPPRFSGLQFPNYSSELNVNALELDDSALYLCASSQTGGYEQYFGPGTRLTVT.

Remarks on this clone: Other DNA sequences in this sample translate to the same CDR3. The J gene is TRBJ1-1, the V gene TRBV6-5; 9 bases are a match to TRBD1. The CDR3 has 14 amino acids. CDR1 and CDR2 (germline): MNHEY, SVGAGI. V lost 6 bases, J lost 2 bases, and 4 bases stayed unmatched. CDR3 in DNA: TGTGCCAGCAGGGGGACAGGGAGAAACACTGAAGCTTTCTTT. The encoded protein is CASRGTGRNTEAFF.

The gene calls are TRBV5-1 and TRBJ2-7; a possible D gene is TRBD1 (6 bases). V was trimmed by 1 base and J by 3 bases, leaving 14 bases between them. The CDR3 totals 15 residues. The germline CDR1 and CDR2 sequences are SGHRS and YFSETQ. The CDR3 DNA follows: TGCGCCAGCAGCTTGCTCGGACAGAGAGTCTACGAGCAGTACTTC. This sequence encodes CASSLLGQRVYEQYF.